The rows below give T cell receptor beta chains drawn from one sample of a study of cytomegalovirus exposure and HLA in healthy donors. The table came from immunoSEQ multiplex PCR; TCRdb's copy has only in-frame clones and leaves some out. The table includes about 160,000 clones, over 60% detected once. Sequenced input: PBMCs. These receptors all stem from a female donor in good health and CMV-seronegative. Both conserved end residues are part of each CDR3. D genes are given only for firm matches. Clone size appears in some rows only: once, few, many, or a class for an expanded clone.

j_call | clone_size | v_call | d_call | cdr3_nt | cdr3_aa
TRBJ2-2 | - | TRBV28 | TRBD2 | TGTGCCAGCAGTTTATCGGCGGGAGGGCATCGCACCGGGGAGCTGTTTTTT | CASSLSAGGHRTGELFF
TRBJ2-5 | once | TRBV30 | - | TGTGCCTGGAGTACTGGAGGGCCGGAGACCCAGTACTTC | CAWSTGGPETQYF
TRBJ2-3 | - | TRBV11-3 | TRBD1 | TGTGCCAGTTCATACCCGGGACAGGGCATGCAGTATTTT | CASSYPGQGMQYF
TRBJ2-2 | few | TRBV4-1 | - | TGCGCCAGCAGCCACCCACCGGGACATCCGCCCGGGGAGCTGTTTTTT | CASSHPPGHPPGELFF
TRBJ2-1 | - | TRBV30 | TRBD2 | TGTGCCTGGAGTGAGGGGAACCTAGCGGACTACAATGAGCAGTTCTTC | CAWSEGNLADYNEQFF
TRBJ1-2 | few | TRBV19 | TRBD1 | TGTGCCAGTAGTATTTCCGGGACAGGGGCTGGCTACACCTTC | CASSISGTGAGYTF
TRBJ1-2 | few | TRBV7-9 | - | TGTGCCAGCAGCTTAAGGCAACAGGCTAACTATGGCTACACCTTC | CASSLRQQANYGYTF
TRBJ1-4 | - | TRBV27 | - | TGTGCCAGCAGTATAACAGGGATCGCTAATGAAAAACTGTTTTTT | CASSITGIANEKLFF
TRBJ2-7 | - | TRBV28 | - | TGTGCCAGCAGCCTCGAGATTGACAACGAGCAGTACTTC | CASSLEIDNEQYF
TRBJ2-7 | - | TRBV7-8 | - | TGTGCCAGCAGCTTAGGCTCCCTAATGGGTCTAGCCCACGAGCAGTACTTC | CASSLGSLMGLAHEQYF
TRBJ2-2 | - | TRBV9 | TRBD2 | TGTGCCAGCAGCATCCACCCTTCCGGGGGGGTCACCGGGGAGCTGTTTTTT | CASSIHPSGGVTGELFF
TRBJ1-2 | - | TRBV9 | TRBD1 | TGTGCCAGCAGCGTAGCGGGGACAGGGAAAAACTATGGCTACACCTTC | CASSVAGTGKNYGYTF
TRBJ2-4 | - | TRBV4-2 | TRBD2 | TGTGCCAGCAGCTCTCAAGTCCCGGGACTAGTTATAGCCAAAAACAGTCAGTACTTC | CASSSQVPGLVIAKNSQYF
TRBJ2-1 | once | TRBV27 | - | TGTGCCAGCAGTCGCCCTGGTTGGTCGCGCAATGAGCAGTTCTTC | CASSRPGWSRNEQFF
TRBJ1-5 | - | TRBV6-5 | TRBD1 | TGTGCCAGCAGAAGGTCCGGGACAGGGAATCAGCCCCAGCATTTT | CASRRSGTGNQPQHF
TRBJ1-6 | - | TRBV30 | - | TGTGCCTGGAGTGTACCAGGGGTAAATTCACCCCTCCACTTT | CAWSVPGVNSPLHF
TRBJ2-7 | - | TRBV7-3 | - | TGTGCCAGCAGCTTAACTAGCGGCCACTACGAGCAGTACTTC | CASSLTSGHYEQYF
TRBJ2-7 | - | TRBV28 | - | TGTGCCAGCAGTCCCGCGGGCGGGCCCTCCTACGAGCAGTACTTC | CASSPAGGPSYEQYF
TRBJ2-2 | - | TRBV7-3 | TRBD2 | TGTGCCAGCAGCTTAACGGGACTAGTGCCCGGGGAGCTGTTTTTT | CASSLTGLVPGELFF
TRBJ2-3 | - | TRBV19 | - | TGTGCCAGTAGTAGACAGGTCCGGGCAGATACGCAGTATTTT | CASSRQVRADTQYF
TRBJ2-2 | - | TRBV6-6 | TRBD1 | TGTGCCAGCAGTTCACCCGGGACAGGTACCGGGGAGCTGTTTTTT | CASSSPGTGTGELFF
TRBJ2-3 | - | TRBV27 | - | TGTGCCAGCCGAAAAAGGACAGTAACTACGGCTCTAGCAACAGATACGCAGTATTTT | CASRKRTVTTALATDTQYF
TRBJ1-3 | - | TRBV5-1 | TRBD1 | TGCGCCAGCAGCTTGGGGACAGGGAACTTTGGAAACACCATATATTTT | CASSLGTGNFGNTIYF
TRBJ2-7 | - | TRBV30 | TRBD2 | TGTGCCTGGAGTGTACGAGATGCGGGGGGGCTTGTGCAGTACTTC | CAWSVRDAGGLVQYF
TRBJ2-3 | - | TRBV28 | TRBD2 | TGTGCCAGCAGTCCCATGGGACTAGCCACAGATACGCAGTATTTT | CASSPMGLATDTQYF
TRBJ2-7 | - | TRBV2 | - | TGTGCCAGCAGTGAAGCGTCAAAAGTAGAGAACTTC | CASSEASKVENF
TRBJ2-7 | - | TRBV5-8 | TRBD2 | TGTGCCAGCAGCTTGGGACTAGCGCTTCAGGGGGAGCAGTACTTC | CASSLGLALQGEQYF
TRBJ2-7 | few | TRBV7-2 | - | TGTGCCAGCAGCCGACGACTAGGTCCTACCCCGGGGCGGTCGTACGAGCAGTACTTC | CASSRRLGPTPGRSYEQYF
TRBJ2-3 | few | TRBV6-5 | - | TGTGCCAGCAGACTTGTGGATACGCAGTATTTT | CASRLVDTQYF
TRBJ1-2 | - | TRBV6-5 | - | TGTGCCAGCCGACTAGGACTCGGAGCTTCAGACTACACCTTC | CASRLGLGASDYTF
TRBJ2-1 | - | TRBV21-1 | - | TGTGCCAGCAGCAAAACGCCTAAGTCCTACAATGAGCAGTTCTTC | CASSKTPKSYNEQFF
TRBJ1-5 | - | TRBV19 | TRBD1 | TGTGCCAGTACCCCGAAGGGGACAGGGGGCTTTACCGGTAGCAATCAGCCCCAGCATTTT | CASTPKGTGGFTGSNQPQHF
TRBJ1-2 | - | TRBV13 | TRBD1 | TGTGCCAGCAGCTTAGGCCCTGGACAGGGCTCTGGCTACACCTTC | CASSLGPGQGSGYTF
TRBJ1-2 | - | TRBV6-1 | TRBD1 | TGTGCCAGCAGTGACCGGGACAGGGCGACTGGCTACACCTTC | CASSDRDRATGYTF
TRBJ1-1 | - | TRBV9 | - | TGTGCCAGCAGCCGCGGATCGGCGAACACTGAAGCTTTCTTT | CASSRGSANTEAFF
TRBJ1-1 | - | TRBV7-9 | - | TGTGCCAGCAGAGAGAGGAACACTGAAGCTTTCTTT | CASRERNTEAFF
TRBJ2-7 | once | TRBV27 | TRBD1 | TGTGCCAGCAGCACCGGGACAGGGGTCTACGAGCAGTACTTC | CASSTGTGVYEQYF
TRBJ1-2 | - | TRBV19 | - | TGTGCCAGTAGTAGACAGGAAACATTCTATGGCTACACCTTC | CASSRQETFYGYTF
TRBJ1-2 | - | TRBV18 | - | TGTGCCAGCTCTCCAACTGTCCTGGCCGGGGATGGCTACACCTTC | CASSPTVLAGDGYTF
TRBJ2-7 | once | TRBV7-3 | TRBD2 | TGTGCCAGCAGAAGAGGCGGGAGCTACGGACGTAGGTTAGACGAGCAGTACTTC | CASRRGGSYGRRLDEQYF
TRBJ1-1 | - | TRBV27 | - | TGTGCCAGCAAGGTAAGGGGTAGGACTGAAGCTTTCTTT | CASKVRGRTEAFF
TRBJ1-1 | - | TRBV4-3 | - | TGCGCCAGCAGCCAAGATACGACAGGGAACACTGAAGCTTTCTTT | CASSQDTTGNTEAFF
TRBJ2-3 | few | TRBV5-1 | TRBD2 | TGCGCCAGCAGCAACTTTCTAGCGGGGGGGCTCGATACGCAGTATTTT | CASSNFLAGGLDTQYF
TRBJ1-2 | - | TRBV30 | TRBD1 | TGTGCCTGGACCCCGGAGGGGGCTGGGGGCTACACCTTC | CAWTPEGAGGYTF
TRBJ2-4 | - | TRBV5-4 | TRBD2 | TGTGCCAGCAGCTTGGGACTAGCGGGAGGGCCTAACAGTCAGTACTTC | CASSLGLAGGPNSQYF
TRBJ2-3 | once | TRBV5-4 | TRBD2 | TGTGCCAGCAGCCCCGGGACTAGCGGGAACACAGATACGCAGTATTTT | CASSPGTSGNTDTQYF
TRBJ1-6 | - | TRBV7-8 | - | TGTGCCAGCAGCTTCGAGGGCGCCTATAATTCACCCCTCCACTTT | CASSFEGAYNSPLHF
TRBJ2-7 | - | TRBV30 | - | TGTGCCTGGGCCGGGGGATACGAGCAGTACTTC | CAWAGGYEQYF
TRBJ1-3 | - | TRBV7-2 | TRBD1 | TGTGCCAGCAGCCCGGGACAGAAGGGTTCATCTGGAAACACCATATATTTT | CASSPGQKGSSGNTIYF
TRBJ2-7 | - | TRBV2 | TRBD2 | TGTGCCAGCAGTGTTTCCGGGACTAGCGGGTACGAGCAGTACTTC | CASSVSGTSGYEQYF
TRBJ2-7 | few | TRBV4-2 | - | TGTGCCAGCAGCCAATCACAGGGTTACGAGCAGTACTTC | CASSQSQGYEQYF
TRBJ2-5 | - | TRBV5-4 | TRBD2 | TGTGCCAGCAGCCCCGGGACTAGCGGAGAGACCCAGTACTTC | CASSPGTSGETQYF
TRBJ1-5 | few | TRBV7-2 | - | TGTGCCAGCAGCTTAGCTCCGACAGGCCATCAGCCCCAGCATTTT | CASSLAPTGHQPQHF
TRBJ2-7 | - | TRBV6-6 | - | TGTGCCAGCAGGAAAGGGGGCGGGACCTACGAGCAGTACTTC | CASRKGGGTYEQYF
TRBJ2-7 | few | TRBV10-3 | - | TGTGCCATCAGTGAGACCCCCAGGGAGCAGTACTTC | CAISETPREQYF
TRBJ2-3 | - | TRBV25-1 | TRBD1 | TGTGCCAGCAGTGCCGGGACAGAGACAGATACGCAGTATTTT | CASSAGTETDTQYF
TRBJ2-2 | few | TRBV19 | TRBD2 | TGTGCCAGTAGTACCCAATCGAGGGGACTAGCGGGAGTTACCGGGGAGCTGTTTTTT | CASSTQSRGLAGVTGELFF
TRBJ1-2 | - | TRBV28 | TRBD1 | TGTGCCAGCAGCGCGCCGGGAGACAGGGTCAGCTACACCTTC | CASSAPGDRVSYTF
TRBJ2-2 | - | TRBV5-1 | - | TGCGCCAGCAGCTTCGGTAGCCGCGCCGGGGAGCTGTTTTTT | CASSFGSRAGELFF